This entry features one TCR beta chain sequence. V was pared by 0 bases and J by 5 bases, with 21 bases between. CDR3 size: 17 residues. Germline values: CDR1 SGHDT, CDR2 YYEEEE. The sample originates from a study of blood T cell repertoires in COVID-19. About the research overall: The United States, Italy and Spain provided the acute and convalescent COVID-19 samples. T cells, B-cell-depleted T cells, or PBMCs supplied cDNA or gDNA.

Authors' processing steps: It was from reference gene primer amplification that nucleated cell counts were estimated. TCRdb's copy holds only in-frame clones and misses some; the assay was immunoSEQ multiplex PCR. Clone size and V and J calls were adopted from that table, with D and trimming inferred from the DNA. The table records roughly 80,000 clones, 65% to 90% of them present only once. The TCR originated in a man aged 80 or over with acute or convalescent COVID-19. Sequenced: peripheral blood. J is TRBJ2-7 and V is TRBV5-6; possibly TRBD1 for D (6 bases). CDR3 region: CASSLVRWSGVLDEQYF. DNA for the CDR3: TGTGCCAGCAGCTTGGTAAGGTGGTCAGGGGTACTCGACGAGCAGTACTTC.